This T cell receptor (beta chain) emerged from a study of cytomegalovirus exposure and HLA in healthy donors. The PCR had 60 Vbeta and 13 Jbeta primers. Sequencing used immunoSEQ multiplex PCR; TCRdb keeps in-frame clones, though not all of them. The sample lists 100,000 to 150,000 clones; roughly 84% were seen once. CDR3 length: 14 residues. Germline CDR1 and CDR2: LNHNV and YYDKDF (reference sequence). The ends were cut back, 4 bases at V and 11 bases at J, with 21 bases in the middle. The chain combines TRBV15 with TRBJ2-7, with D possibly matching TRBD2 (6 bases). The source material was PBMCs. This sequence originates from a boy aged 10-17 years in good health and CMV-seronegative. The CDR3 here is CATSTGGSSKREYF. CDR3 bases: TGTGCCACCAGCACCGGGGGTTCGAGCAAAAGGGAGTACTTC.